This TCR beta chain appears in the sequencing data of a study of cytomegalovirus exposure and HLA in healthy donors. Study observations and caveats: In vitro, a few CMV-associated chains proved specific for CMV antigens. Sequencing depth roughly uniform across donors was assumed in presence/absence analyses.

This CDR3 region has 11 residues. From germline, CDR1 is SEHNR and CDR2 FQNEAQ (reference sequence). V was clipped by 2 bases and J by 4 bases, with 2 bases between them. On this clone itself: The antigen remains unidentified.

PCR employed 60 Vbeta and 13 Jbeta primers. Measured with immunoSEQ multiplex PCR; TCRdb has only the in-frame clones, and not every one. Of some 160,000 clones in the sample, over 80% were seen once. The sequence came from a male donor in good health and CMV-seropositive. The sequencing sample was made of PBMCs. The chain joins TRBV7-9 to TRBJ2-5; D is undetermined. The DNA of the CDR3 is TGTGCCAGCAGCTTACTAGAGACCCAGTACTTC. Translated, it gives CASSLLETQYF.